This record covers a single TCR beta chain. Its antigen remains unidentified. TCRdb analysed the 5' RACE reads with MiXCR anew, one entry per CDR3 protein. Of 110,000 or so distinct CDR3 sequences detected, less than 14% appear once; the ten largest clones hold more than 20%. The source of the sample is a study of spatial heterogeneity in lung cancer. Study-wide context: Samples were donated by 72 untreated early-stage non-small cell lung cancer patients.

Study conclusions and caveats: In blood, ubiquitous expanded tumor TCRs appeared more at resection than follow-up.

The time point was: blood at routine non-recurrence follow-up after resection. No cell sorting; template was whole RNA from tumor, lung tissue or PBMC. The germline V gene has CDR1 MNHEY and CDR2 SVGAGI. V gave up 5 bases and J gave up 2 bases, with 15 bases separating them. The CDR3 contains 15 residues. The sample was PBMCs, taken at follow-up. V usage is TRBV6-5 and J usage is TRBJ1-1; the D gene is possibly TRBD1 (5 bases). The source of this sequence is a female donor with early-stage non-small cell lung cancer. CDR3 residues: CASSASTALNTEAFF. CDR3 nucleotides: TGTGCCAGCAGTGCTTCGACAGCGCTAAACACTGAAGCTTTCTTT.